This T cell receptor (beta chain) was identified in a study of CD8 T cells in ankylosing spondylitis. General study findings and limits: Blood of patients with ankylosing spondylitis appeared to be characterized by a TCR beta motif of eight highly homologous variants. Earlier reports found some motif variants in synovial fluid and blood in reactive arthritis.

Libraries of TCR beta came from quantitative 5'-RACE with molecular barcodes. TCRdb used MiXCR to reprocess the 5' RACE reads, holding one entry per CDR3 protein. The sample has about 160,000 distinct CDR3 sequences, 15% to 20% seen once; the top ten hold under 9%. V gave up 4 bases and J gave up 2 bases; unmatched junction bases: 4. Germline values: CDR1 DFQATT, CDR2 SNEGSKA (reference sequence). The CDR3 contains 13 residues. With respect to this clonotype: Its antigen is undetermined.

This receptor was identified in a male donor with ankylosing spondylitis or in good health (not recorded which). The V and J genes are TRBV20-1 and TRBJ2-5; 7 nucleotides match TRBD2. The sample taken for sequencing was blood, either unsorted or a sorted T cell fraction (not recorded which). The CDR3 loop reads CSAKSSGQETQYF. For the CDR3, the DNA is TGCAGTGCTAAATCTAGCGGACAAGAGACCCAGTACTTC.